This T cell receptor beta chain was captured by sequencing in a study of beta chain features in type 1 diabetes (dated by TCRdb to between 2018 and 2020). Context from the whole study: Mean age, gender distribution, total cell number and subset yield did not differ between patients and healthy donors. A total of roughly 100,000,000 sorted cells were examined across all samples, and the number of cells per subset was strongly correlated with RNA yield. In the study, TCRB repertoires of sorted circulating CD4+ T cell subsets from recently diagnosed type 1 diabetes patients were compared with those of matched healthy donors. Naive and central memory subsets were obtained from all 28 donors, but regulatory and stem cell-like memory subsets were isolated from only 8 patients and roughly eight healthy donors. Overall results and qualifications from the work: At VDJ recombination sites, patients with type 1 diabetes made fewer insertions and deleted more nucleotides, a pattern implying thymic rearrangement abnormalities. Type 1 diabetes patients showed a moderate but significant shortening of TCRB CDR3 length in all four CD4+ subsets. PCR may preferentially amplify shorter templates, but because patient and control samples were amplified and corrected together, any resulting skew would affect both groups equally. HLA sub-analyses involved small numbers of individuals, so any influence of HLA type on TCRB rearrangement remained unresolved. Because cDNA rather than genomic DNA was sequenced, highly expressing activated cells could have been over-represented, although no difference in activation and CD3 levels was found between groups. Naive, central memory and regulatory TCRB repertoires appeared to be more similar among patients than among healthy donors.

A single count supports this clone. It has no known antigen specificity. Base qualities are not provided; no much larger clone lies one nucleotide away. The CDR3 measures 15 amino acids from cysteine to phenylalanine. Solely the CDR3 DNA is kept, with 45 bases framed from the first base. V ends up 2 bases short and J 4 bases short, with an unmatched junction base count of 8. The germline V gene encodes CDR1 GTSNPN and CDR2 SVGIG (reference sequence). Each donor gave one peripheral blood draw, averaging roughly 100 mL, which was collected into heparinised tubes. A BD FACSAria II was used to sort naive, central memory, regulatory and stem cell-like memory CD4+ T cells with a panel that included CD45RO, CCR7, CD25, CD127, CD95 and CD27. All sorted populations exceeded 98% purity. Right away, PBMCs were isolated by Lymphoprep density gradient centrifugation and were stained directly, with no culture step. Samples were stained and sorted in pairs, with one healthy donor and one patient per experiment, so that batch effects were minimized.

The High Capacity cDNA Reverse Transcription Kit was used to reverse transcribe all of the isolated RNA, meaning that expressed TCRB transcripts were what got sequenced. Deep immunoSEQ sequencing was performed on naive, central memory and regulatory T cell samples, with an average of around 3.5 million total reads per sample. Sorted cells were lysed in RLT buffer, and RNA was extracted using DNase-treated RNeasy Micro or Mini kits according to cell number. Each cell subset was processed separately to prevent cross-contamination, with patient and healthy donor samples processed together. The immunoSEQ multiplex PCR was used to amplify TCRB sequences from cDNA, yielding 87-bp fragments that span the CDR3 region. Sequencing of the amplicons was performed on the Illumina HiSeq platform. The study's own analysis went as follows. Synthetic template baselines were used to correct PCR bias computationally, reads within Hamming distance 2 were collapsed, and singletons that could not be merged were discarded. Reads were aligned against IMGT to assign V, D and J genes, CDR3 length and insertions or deletions at six rearrangement sites. Within each subset, clonotype counts were normalized to sorted cell number, after which true diversity and Gini coefficients were computed with the tcR R package. The overlap coefficient, calculated on TCRB nucleotide sequences, was used to quantify repertoire sharing. As a proxy for the pre-selection repertoire, out-of-frame TCRB sequences from naive cells were analyzed. Sourced from immuneACCESS, this table was stored by TCRdb with only in-frame sequences that have V and J called. A share of the clones is absent; for the studies checked, an unresolved V gene accounts for under half, and the remainder has no known explanation. V and J calls and clone size are those listed in that table; D and trimming were worked out from the DNA. This sample is represented by some 410,000 clones; approximately 14% of them were singletons. The top ten constitute roughly 0.038% of the sample.

Recombination linked TRBV30 to TRBJ2-3; a stretch of 8 junction bases matches TRBD2. Sequenced input: naive CD4+ T cells from blood. In light of the paper, this sample's cell subset or site label describes: true naive CD4+ T cells. This clonotype originated in a man aged 25 to 45 in good health. Here is the DNA: TGTGCCTGGAGTAACGGGAGGGCCTTTTCAGATACGCAGTATTTT. This is translated as CAWSNGRAFSDTQYF.